The source of this TCR beta chain is a study of Tregs in tolerant kidney transplant recipients. Generated by immunoSEQ multiplex PCR, the TCRdb table keeps only in-frame clones and is missing some. The sample has approximately 75,000 clones; approximately 90% are singletons. Remarks on this clone: Its matching antigen is unknown.

Unstimulated regulatory T cells (CD4+CD25+CD127-), CD4+CD25- non-regulatory cells, CD4 and CD8 cells were FACS-sorted from thawed PBMCs. The length of the CDR3 is 15 residues. The ends were cut back, 2 bases at V and 3 bases at J, with 11 bases in the middle. CDR1 and CDR2 (germline): SGHTA, FQGNSA. Study conclusions and caveats: Biological reproducibility was not directly addressed, but technical replication error appeared minimal.

The receptor was isolated from a human donor who received a combined kidney and bone marrow transplant. The chain carries TRBV7-2 and TRBJ2-1; D gene uncertain. The sample in question was Tregs from blood, obtained before the transplant. As DNA, the CDR3 is TGTGCCAGCAGCTTAACTGGGGTGGGCTACAATGAGCAGTTCTTC. Its translation is CASSLTGVGYNEQFF. The full variable domain, completed using reference TRBV7-2 and TRBJ2-1, is GAGVSQSPSNKVTEKGKDVELRCDPISGHTALYWYRQSLGQGLEFLIYFQGNSAPDKSGLPSDRFSAERTGGSVSTLTIQRTQQEDSAVYLCASSLTGVGYNEQFFGPGTRLTVL.